This T cell receptor (beta chain) was recorded in a study of regulatory T cells in long-lasting Graves disease. Building the TCR beta libraries relied on iRepertoire HTBI primers, and CDR3 regions underwent Arm-PCR. In TCRdb, the multiplex PCR reads were re-called with MiXCR into one record per CDR3 protein. The sample consists of roughly 420,000 distinct CDR3 sequences, 14% of them appearing once. A few counts support this clonotype. CDR1 is KGHDR and CDR2 is SFDVKD in the germline V gene. This CDR3 spans 16 amino acids. V dropped 0 bases and J dropped 6 bases, with 13 bases sitting between them. Time point defined: newly diagnosed GD, antithyroid drugs for less than 3 months. The TCR library was made from RNA that had been extracted from PBMCs in TRIzol. These data also formed part of another study, on T cells in Graves' hyperthyroidism and ophthalmopathy.

The chain links TRBV24-1 to TRBJ2-2, with D unresolved. The clonotype comes from a woman aged 45 to 65 with Graves disease. The specimen comprised peripheral blood mononuclear cells (PBMCs), sampled at new diagnosis, from a patient treated with antithyroid drugs. CDR3 sequence: CATSDLGPTRAGELFF. In nucleotides, the CDR3 is TGTGCCACCAGTGATTTGGGCCCCACACGGGCCGGGGAGCTGTTTTTT.